This is a list of T cell receptor beta chains from one sample in a study of blood T cell repertoires in COVID-19. TCRdb's copy holds only in-frame clones and misses some; the assay was immunoSEQ multiplex PCR. Among fewer than 500,000 clones listed, around 90% were seen once. Sequencing was performed on PBMCs or T cells enriched from blood (not recorded which). These TCRs come from a woman aged 18-35 years who had recovered from COVID-19. Each CDR3 is given with its conserved first and last residue. D genes are given only for firm matches. Rows may omit the clone size; those that give it use once, few, many or a size class.

>-|-|TRBJ1-5|TRBV27
CASSVAGHLFNQPQHF
TGTGCCAGCAGTGTAGCGGGACACCTTTTCAATCAGCCCCAGCATTTT
>-|-|TRBJ1-5|TRBV27
CASSDRGTNQPQHF
TGTGCCAGCAGTGATAGAGGGACAAATCAGCCCCAGCATTTT
>-|-|TRBJ1-6|TRBV7-9
CASSPEGQGVNSPLHF
TGTGCCAGCAGCCCGGAGGGGCAGGGAGTTAATTCACCCCTCCACTTT
>-|-|TRBJ2-3|TRBV3-1/TRBV3-2
CASSQGDRGYTQYF
TGTGCCAGCAGCCAAGGGGACCGGGGGTATACGCAGTATTTT
>TRBD1|-|TRBJ1-1|TRBV5-5
CASFDRRGQTEAFF
TGTGCCAGCTTTGATCGCAGGGGGCAAACTGAAGCTTTCTTT
>-|-|TRBJ2-7|TRBV19
CASSIDRGSYEQYF
TGTGCCAGTAGTATAGATCGGGGATCCTACGAGCAGTACTTC
>TRBD1|once|TRBJ1-5|TRBV10-3
CAISEYPGTDNQPQHF
TGTGCCATCAGTGAATACCCCGGGACAGACAATCAGCCCCAGCATTTT
>-|-|TRBJ1-1|TRBV6-1
CASSEVSPEAFF
TGTGCCAGCAGTGAAGTCTCCCCTGAAGCTTTCTTT
>-|-|TRBJ1-4|TRBV5-1
CASSPTSTNEKLFF
TGCGCCAGCAGCCCGACTTCAACTAATGAAAAACTGTTTTTT
>-|-|TRBJ1-4|TRBV30
CAWTPSETGKGPVGEKLFF
TGTGCCTGGACCCCATCGGAGACAGGTAAGGGACCCGTCGGGGAAAAACTGTTTTTT
>-|-|TRBJ1-5|TRBV12-5
CASALGGRGTSNQPQHF
TGTGCTAGTGCATTGGGGGGGCGCGGAACCAGCAATCAGCCCCAGCATTTT
>TRBD2|-|TRBJ2-3|TRBV3-1/TRBV3-2
CASSQDTGRGGENTQYF
TGTGCCAGCAGCCAAGATACGGGCCGGGGGGGCGAAAATACGCAGTATTTT
>TRBD1|-|TRBJ1-1|TRBV29-1
CSAGQASNTEAFF
TGCAGCGCCGGACAGGCTTCGAACACTGAAGCTTTCTTT
>TRBD1|-|TRBJ1-1|TRBV2
CASMFDRDTEAFF
TGTGCCAGCATGTTTGACAGGGACACTGAAGCTTTCTTT
>TRBD1|-|TRBJ2-7|TRBV3-1/TRBV3-2
CASSSTSRGQGVLYEQYF
TGTGCCAGCAGCTCAACTTCCCGGGGACAGGGGGTCCTCTACGAGCAGTACTTC
>-|-|TRBJ1-1|TRBV24-1
CATSDSRDISTEAFF
TGTGCCACCAGTGATTCCCGTGACATCTCCACTGAAGCTTTCTTT
>-|-|TRBJ1-5|TRBV9
CASSVGSGQGQPQHF
TGTGCCAGCAGCGTAGGGTCAGGTCAGGGGCAGCCCCAGCATTTT
>-|once|TRBJ2-7|TRBV20-1
CSARSAYEQYF
TGCAGTGCTAGATCCGCCTACGAGCAGTACTTC
>-|-|TRBJ2-5|TRBV11-2
CASSLAGETQYF
TGTGCCAGCAGCTTAGCCGGGGAGACCCAGTACTTC
>-|-|TRBJ1-6|TRBV11-2
CASSYLGRLNSPLHF
TGTGCCAGCAGCTATTTAGGGAGATTGAATTCACCCCTCCACTTT
>TRBD1|once|TRBJ2-1|TRBV5-3
CARSSRLRDRSYNEQFF
TGTGCCAGAAGCTCCCGCCTTAGGGACAGGAGCTACAATGAGCAGTTCTTC
>TRBD1|once|TRBJ1-2|TRBV25-1
CASSEDRAGPLNYGYTF
TGTGCCAGCAGTGAAGACAGGGCCGGACCCCTTAACTATGGCTACACCTTC
>TRBD2|-|TRBJ2-7|TRBV7-9
CASSPRTSGGLKNEQYF
TGTGCCAGCAGCCCCCGGACTAGCGGGGGCTTGAAAAACGAGCAGTACTTC
>TRBD1|-|TRBJ2-7|TRBV18
CASSPLTGTGINEQYF
TGTGCCAGCTCTCCTTTAACCGGGACAGGGATTAACGAGCAGTACTTC
>-|-|TRBJ1-5|TRBV6-5
CASREGNQPQHF
TGTGCCAGCCGGGAGGGCAATCAGCCCCAGCATTTT
>TRBD2|-|TRBJ2-1|TRBV7-9
CASTASGGAMGNEQFF
TGTGCCAGCACCGCCAGCGGGGGGGCCATGGGCAATGAGCAGTTCTTC
>TRBD1|-|TRBJ2-1|TRBV5-4
CASSLGTGGNEQFF
TGTGCCAGCAGCTTGGGGACAGGGGGGAATGAGCAGTTCTTC
>-|few|TRBJ1-1|TRBV28
CASSAGKLREAFF
TGTGCCAGCAGTGCAGGGAAGCTCAGGGAAGCTTTCTTT
>-|-|TRBJ1-5|TRBV2
CASSEALPGNQPQHF
TGTGCCAGCAGTGAAGCGCTTCCGGGTAATCAGCCCCAGCATTTT